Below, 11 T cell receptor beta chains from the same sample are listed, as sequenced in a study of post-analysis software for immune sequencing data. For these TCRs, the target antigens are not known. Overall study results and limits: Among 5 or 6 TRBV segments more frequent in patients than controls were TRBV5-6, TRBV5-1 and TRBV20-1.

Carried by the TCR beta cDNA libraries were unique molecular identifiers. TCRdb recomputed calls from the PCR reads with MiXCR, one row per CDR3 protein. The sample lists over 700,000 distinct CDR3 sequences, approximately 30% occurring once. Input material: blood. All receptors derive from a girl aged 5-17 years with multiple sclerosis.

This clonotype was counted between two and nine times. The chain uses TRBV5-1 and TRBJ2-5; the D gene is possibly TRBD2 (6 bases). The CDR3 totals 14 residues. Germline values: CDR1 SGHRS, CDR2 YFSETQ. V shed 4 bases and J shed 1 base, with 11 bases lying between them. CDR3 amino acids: CASSEGLLQETQYF. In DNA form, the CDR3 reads TGCGCCAGCAGCGAGGGACTCCTCCAAGAGACCCAGTACTTC.

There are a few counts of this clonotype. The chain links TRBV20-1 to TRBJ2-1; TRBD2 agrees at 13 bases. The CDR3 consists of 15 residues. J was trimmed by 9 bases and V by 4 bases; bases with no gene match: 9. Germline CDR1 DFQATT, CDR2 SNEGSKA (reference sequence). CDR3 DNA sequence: TGCAGTGCTAACCCGGGACTAGCGGGACCTGGTGAGCAGTTCTTC. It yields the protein CSANPGLAGPGEQFF.

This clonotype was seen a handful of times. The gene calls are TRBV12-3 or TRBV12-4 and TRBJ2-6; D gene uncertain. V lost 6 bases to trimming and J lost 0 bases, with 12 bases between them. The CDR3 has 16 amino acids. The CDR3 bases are TGTGCCAGCAGCCTGTGGTCGAGCTCTGGGGCCAACGTCCTGACTTTC. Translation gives CASSLWSSSGANVLTF.

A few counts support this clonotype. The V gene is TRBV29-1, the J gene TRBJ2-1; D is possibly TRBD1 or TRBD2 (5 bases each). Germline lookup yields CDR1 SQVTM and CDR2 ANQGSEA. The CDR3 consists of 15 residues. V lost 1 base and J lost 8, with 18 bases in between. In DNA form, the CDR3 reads TGCAGCGTTGAAGGAGGGGACCGGTTTTTCGATGAGCAGTTCTTC. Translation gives CSVEGGDRFFDEQFF.

The chain's CDR3 is CSAPTISREQFF. The DNA of the CDR3 is TGCAGTGCTCCTACCATTTCCCGTGAGCAGTTCTTC. This chain connects TRBV20-1 to TRBJ2-1; D is uncertain. Germline values: CDR1 DFQATT, CDR2 SNEGSKA (reference sequence). This CDR3 region has 12 residues. V was shortened by 5 bases and J by 9 bases, with 14 bases between the two germline ends.

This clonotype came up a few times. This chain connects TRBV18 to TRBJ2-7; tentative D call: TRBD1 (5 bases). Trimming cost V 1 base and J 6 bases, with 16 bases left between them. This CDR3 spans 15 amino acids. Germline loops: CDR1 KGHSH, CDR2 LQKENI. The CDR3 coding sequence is TGTGCCAGCTCACCACTCCAGGGCGATGCCGCCGAGCAGTACTTC. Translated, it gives CASSPLQGDAAEQYF.

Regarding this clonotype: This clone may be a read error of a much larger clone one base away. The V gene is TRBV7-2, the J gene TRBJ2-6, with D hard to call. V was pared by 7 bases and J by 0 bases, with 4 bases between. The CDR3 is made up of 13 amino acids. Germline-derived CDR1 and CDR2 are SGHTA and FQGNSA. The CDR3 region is CASNRSGANVLTF. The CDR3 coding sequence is TGTGCCAGCAACCGCTCTGGGGCCAACGTCCTGACTTTC.

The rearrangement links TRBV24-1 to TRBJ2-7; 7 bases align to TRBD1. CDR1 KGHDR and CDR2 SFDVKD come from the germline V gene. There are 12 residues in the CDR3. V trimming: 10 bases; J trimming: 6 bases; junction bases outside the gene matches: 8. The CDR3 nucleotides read TGTGCCACGTCGACAGGGACACGCGAGCAGTACTTC. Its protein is CATSTGTREQYF.

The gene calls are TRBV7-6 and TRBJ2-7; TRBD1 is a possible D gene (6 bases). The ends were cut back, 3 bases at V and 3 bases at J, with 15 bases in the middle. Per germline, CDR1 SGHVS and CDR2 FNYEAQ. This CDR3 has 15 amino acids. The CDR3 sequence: CASSFGDGQLYEQYF. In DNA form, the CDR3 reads TGTGCCAGCAGCTTCGGGGACGGACAGCTCTACGAGCAGTACTTC.

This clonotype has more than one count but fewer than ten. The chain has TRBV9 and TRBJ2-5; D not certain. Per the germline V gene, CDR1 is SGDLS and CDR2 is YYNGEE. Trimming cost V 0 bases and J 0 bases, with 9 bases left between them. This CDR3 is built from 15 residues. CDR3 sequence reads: CASSVAPGHQETQYF. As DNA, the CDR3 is TGTGCCAGCAGCGTAGCTCCCGGTCACCAAGAGACCCAGTACTTC.

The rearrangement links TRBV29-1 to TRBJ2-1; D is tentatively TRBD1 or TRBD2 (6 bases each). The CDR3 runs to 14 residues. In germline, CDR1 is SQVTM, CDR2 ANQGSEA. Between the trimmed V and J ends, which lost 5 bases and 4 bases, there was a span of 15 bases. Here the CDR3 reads CSVWGRGDYNEQFF. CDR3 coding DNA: TGCAGCGTTTGGGGGCGGGGAGATTACAATGAGCAGTTCTTC.